The 4 T cell receptor beta chains in this list originate from one sample, sequenced in a study of blood T cell repertoires in COVID-19. The table came from immunoSEQ multiplex PCR; TCRdb's copy has only in-frame clones and leaves some out. The table shows 35,000 to 55,000 clones, with 86% occurring only once. The sequenced material came from peripheral blood. Every receptor here comes from a man in his sixties with active COVID-19.

This clone has a handful of counts. The V and J genes are TRBV27 and TRBJ2-7; D possibly corresponds to TRBD2 (5 bases). With 7 bases removed from V and 7 bases from J, the gap between germline ends came to 11 bases. Germline CDR1 is MNHEY and CDR2 is SMNVEV (reference sequence). CDR3 length: 11 amino acids. In nucleotides, the CDR3 is TGTGCCAGCAACCACGGCGGGGAGCAGTACTTC. It encodes CASNHGGEQYF.

The chain has TRBV21-1 and TRBJ1-4; the table gives TRBD1 as D, unverified against the DNA. TRBV21-1 is an annotated pseudogene. The CDR3 contains 18 residues. Written as DNA, the CDR3 is TGTGCCAGCAGCCCGCCCGGGACAGGGGATGGGGCTAATGAAAAACTGTTTTTT. As protein: CASSPPGTGDGANEKLFF.

This chain uses TRBV2 with TRBJ1-2; 9 bases agree with TRBD1. Germline V gives CDR1 SNHLY, CDR2 FYNNEI. V was clipped by 3 bases and J by 7 bases; unmatched bases: 3. The CDR3 consists of 13 residues. The CDR3 sequence: CASSEETGGGYTF. The CDR3 DNA is TGTGCCAGCAGTGAGGAGACAGGGGGTGGCTACACCTTC.

The table lists this clone with a count of one. This sequence joins TRBV28 and TRBJ1-4; the D gene is possibly TRBD1 (6 bases). The V gene's germline CDR1 is MDHEN and CDR2 SYDVKM. This CDR3 contains 14 residues. V was cut by 5 bases and J by 3 bases, with 10 bases left in between. The CDR3: CASSQGGPNEKLFF. The CDR3 DNA is TGTGCCAGCAGTCAAGGGGGACCTAATGAAAAACTGTTTTTT.